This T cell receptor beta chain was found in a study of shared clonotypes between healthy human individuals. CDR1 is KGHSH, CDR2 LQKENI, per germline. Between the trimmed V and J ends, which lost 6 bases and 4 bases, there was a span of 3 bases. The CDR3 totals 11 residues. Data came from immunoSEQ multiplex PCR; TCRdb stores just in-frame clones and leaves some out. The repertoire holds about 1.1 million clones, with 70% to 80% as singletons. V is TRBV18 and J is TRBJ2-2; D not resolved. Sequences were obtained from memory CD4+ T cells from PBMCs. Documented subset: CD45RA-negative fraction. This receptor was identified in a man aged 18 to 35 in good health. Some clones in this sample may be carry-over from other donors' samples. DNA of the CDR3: TGTGCCAGCTCCCTCACCGGGGAGCTGTTTTTT. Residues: CASSLTGELFF.